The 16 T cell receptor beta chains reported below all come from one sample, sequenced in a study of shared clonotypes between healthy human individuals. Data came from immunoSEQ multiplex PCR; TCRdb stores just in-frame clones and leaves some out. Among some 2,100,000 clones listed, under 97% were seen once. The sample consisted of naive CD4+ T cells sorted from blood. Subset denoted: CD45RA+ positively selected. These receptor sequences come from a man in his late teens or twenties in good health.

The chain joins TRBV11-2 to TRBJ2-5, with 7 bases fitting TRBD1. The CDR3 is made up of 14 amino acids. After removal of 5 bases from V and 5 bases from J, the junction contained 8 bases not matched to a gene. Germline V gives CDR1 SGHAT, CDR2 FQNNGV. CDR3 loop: CASSIGRGRETQYF. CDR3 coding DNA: TGTGCCAGCAGCATCGGTAGGGGGCGGGAGACCCAGTACTTC.

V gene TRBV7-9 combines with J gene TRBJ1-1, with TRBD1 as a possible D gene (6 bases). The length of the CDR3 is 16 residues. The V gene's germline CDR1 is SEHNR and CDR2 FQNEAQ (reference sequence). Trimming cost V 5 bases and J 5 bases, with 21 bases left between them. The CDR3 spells CASSPGPLRGGTEAFF. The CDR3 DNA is TGTGCCAGCAGCCCAGGCCCCTTAAGGGGGGGAACTGAAGCTTTCTTT. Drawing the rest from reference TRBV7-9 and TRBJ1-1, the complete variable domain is DTGVSQNPRHKITKRGQNVTFRCDPISEHNRLYWYRQTLGQGPEFLTYFQNEAQLEKSRLLSDRFSAERPKGSFSTLEIQRTEQGDSAMYLCASSPGPLRGGTEAFFGQGTRLTVV.

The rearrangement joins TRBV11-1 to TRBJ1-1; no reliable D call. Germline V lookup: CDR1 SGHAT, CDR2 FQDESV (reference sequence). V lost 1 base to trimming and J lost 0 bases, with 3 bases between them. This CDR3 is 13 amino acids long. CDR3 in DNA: TGTGCCAGCAGCTTAGGCATGAACACTGAAGCTTTCTTT. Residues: CASSLGMNTEAFF.

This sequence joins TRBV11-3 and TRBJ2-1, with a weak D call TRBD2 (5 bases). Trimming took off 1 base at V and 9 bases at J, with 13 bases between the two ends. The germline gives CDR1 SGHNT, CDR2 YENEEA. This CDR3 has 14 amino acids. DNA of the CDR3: TGTGCCAGCAGCTTAGTAGGGCTAGCTACTGAGCAGTTCTTC. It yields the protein CASSLVGLATEQFF.

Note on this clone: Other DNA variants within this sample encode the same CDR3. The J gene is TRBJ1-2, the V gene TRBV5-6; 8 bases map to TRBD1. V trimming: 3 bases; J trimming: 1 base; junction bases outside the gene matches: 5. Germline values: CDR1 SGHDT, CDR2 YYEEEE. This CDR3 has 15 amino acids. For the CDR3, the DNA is TGTGCCAGCAGCTGGGGGACAGGAGATAACTATGGCTACACCTTC. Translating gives CASSWGTGDNYGYTF.

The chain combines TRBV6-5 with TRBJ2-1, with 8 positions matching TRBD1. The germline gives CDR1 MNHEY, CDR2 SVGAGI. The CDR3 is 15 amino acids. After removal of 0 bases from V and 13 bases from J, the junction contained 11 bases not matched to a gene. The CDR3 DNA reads TGTGCCAGCAGTTACTCGAAGGCAGGGGGCAGGTACCAGTTCTTC. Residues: CASSYSKAGGRYQFF.

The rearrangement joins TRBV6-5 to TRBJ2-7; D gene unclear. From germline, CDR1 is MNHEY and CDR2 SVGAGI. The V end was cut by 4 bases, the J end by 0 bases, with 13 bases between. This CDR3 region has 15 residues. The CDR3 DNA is TGTGCCAGCAGTTCCGCGAAACAGAGCTCCTACGAGCAGTACTTC. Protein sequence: CASSSAKQSSYEQYF.

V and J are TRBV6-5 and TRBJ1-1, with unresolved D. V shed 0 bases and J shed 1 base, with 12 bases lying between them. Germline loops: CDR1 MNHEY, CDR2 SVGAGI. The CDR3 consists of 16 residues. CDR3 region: CASSYSLRFGNTEAFF. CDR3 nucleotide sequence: TGTGCCAGCAGTTACTCTCTTCGATTCGGGAACACTGAAGCTTTCTTT.

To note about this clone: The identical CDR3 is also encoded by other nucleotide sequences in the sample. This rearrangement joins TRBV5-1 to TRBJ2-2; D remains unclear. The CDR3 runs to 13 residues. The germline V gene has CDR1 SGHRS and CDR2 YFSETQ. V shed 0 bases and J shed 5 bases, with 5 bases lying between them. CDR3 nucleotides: TGCGCCAGCAGCTTGGGCGAAACCGGGGAGCTGTTTTTT. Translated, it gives CASSLGETGELFF. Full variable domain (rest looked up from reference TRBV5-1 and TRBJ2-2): KAGVTQTPRYLIKTRGQQVTLSCSPISGHRSVSWYQQTPGQGLQFLFEYFSETQRNKGNFPGRFSGRQFSNSRSEMNVSTLELGDSALYLCASSLGETGELFFGEGSRLTVL.

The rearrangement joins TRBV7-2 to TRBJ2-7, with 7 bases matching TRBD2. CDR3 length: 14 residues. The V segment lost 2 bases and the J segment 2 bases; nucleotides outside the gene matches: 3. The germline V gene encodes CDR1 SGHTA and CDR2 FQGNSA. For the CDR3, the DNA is TGTGCCAGCAGCTTAAATAGCGGGCCCTACGAGCAGTACTTC. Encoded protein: CASSLNSGPYEQYF.

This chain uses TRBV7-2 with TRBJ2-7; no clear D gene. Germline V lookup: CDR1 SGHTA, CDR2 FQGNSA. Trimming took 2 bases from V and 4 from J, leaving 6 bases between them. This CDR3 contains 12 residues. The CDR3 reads CASSLTQYEQYF. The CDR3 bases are TGTGCCAGCAGCTTAACCCAATACGAGCAGTACTTC.

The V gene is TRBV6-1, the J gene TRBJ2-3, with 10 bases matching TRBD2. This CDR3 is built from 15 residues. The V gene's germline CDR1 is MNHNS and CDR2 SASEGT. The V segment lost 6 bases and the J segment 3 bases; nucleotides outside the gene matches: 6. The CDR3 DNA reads TGTGCCAGCAGGAGGGGAGCGGGGGGGACAGATACGCAGTATTTT. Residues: CASRRGAGGTDTQYF.

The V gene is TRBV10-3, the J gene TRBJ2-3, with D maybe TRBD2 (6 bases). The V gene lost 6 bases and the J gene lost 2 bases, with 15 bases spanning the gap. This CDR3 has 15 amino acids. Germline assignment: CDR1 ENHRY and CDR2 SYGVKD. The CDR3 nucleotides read TGTGCCATCAGAGACATGGGGGACTTCACAGATACGCAGTATTTT. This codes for CAIRDMGDFTDTQYF.

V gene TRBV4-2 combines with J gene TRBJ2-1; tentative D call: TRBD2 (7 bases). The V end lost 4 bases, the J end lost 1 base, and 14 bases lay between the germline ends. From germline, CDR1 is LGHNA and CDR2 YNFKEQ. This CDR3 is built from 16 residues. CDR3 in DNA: TGTGCCAGCAGCCCAGAGGGGGGGGCTTCCTACAATGAGCAGTTCTTC. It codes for CASSPEGGASYNEQFF.

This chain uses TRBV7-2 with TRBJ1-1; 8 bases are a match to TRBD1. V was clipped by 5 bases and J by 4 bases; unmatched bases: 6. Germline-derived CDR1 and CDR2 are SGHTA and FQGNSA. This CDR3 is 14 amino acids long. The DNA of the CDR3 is TGTGCCAGCAGCCATGGCGACAGGGGCACTGAAGCTTTCTTT. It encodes CASSHGDRGTEAFF.

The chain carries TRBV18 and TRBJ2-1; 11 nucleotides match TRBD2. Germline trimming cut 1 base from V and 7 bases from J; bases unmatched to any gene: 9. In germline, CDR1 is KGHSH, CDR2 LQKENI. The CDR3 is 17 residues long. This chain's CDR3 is CASSPLPLAGGGNEQFF. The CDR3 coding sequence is TGTGCCAGCTCACCACTCCCCCTAGCGGGAGGAGGGAATGAGCAGTTCTTC.